This T cell receptor beta chain is from a study of shared clonotypes between healthy human individuals (dated by TCRdb to 2020 to 2021). A note on the overall study: The cohort included three men and a couple of women between 18 and 49 years of age. For each donor, three plates each were used for CD4 naive and CD4 memory, two plates were used for CD8 naive, and one plate was used for CD8 memory. To estimate repertoire size and how much clonotypes are shared between individuals, the study performed deep sequencing of blood TCR repertoires from roughly five healthy adults. Different laboratories and diverse techniques were used to prepare libraries and sequence TCR repertoires, to increase sequencing depth and limit assay-specific biases. Between about 0.94 and 8.9 billion PBMCs per donor were obtained by leukapheresis. What the authors observed across the whole study: About 5% of naive CD4, 3.5% of naive CD8, roughly 2.4% of memory CD4, and around 0.42% of memory CD8 clonotypes were shared across several donors. Larger estimated clonotype richness was generally found for naive subsets than for memory subsets. Sampling was restricted to blood, and TCR repertoires in tissues likely differ from the TCR repertoires found in blood. Because the study included only a small number of donors, the genetic and exposure-history diversity represented was limited. Even with the large sequencing depth, rarefaction of the sorted-subset datasets indicated that sequencing was incomplete. Clonotypes shared by all four sorted-subset donors showed higher generation probabilities than non-shared clonotypes. Pairwise subsampling indicated that sequencing depth was expected to affect the degree of clonotype sharing among donors.

According to the germline V gene, CDR1 reads SGDLS and CDR2 reads YYNGEE. Ends trimmed: V by 4 bases, J by 2 bases; bases unmatched to a gene: 9. The CDR3 goes from the cysteine to the phenylalanine over 16 residues. Kept here is only the CDR3 DNA, which spans 48 bases and is read in frame from base 1. TCR CDR3 regions were amplified from genomic DNA by multiplex PCR using the deep immunoSEQ assay. Genomic DNA extracted from each cell subset was distributed evenly over all wells of several immunoSEQ 96-well plates, and each plate served as one replicate. For sorted subsets, 200 to 250 ng of genomic DNA, equivalent to roughly 30,000 T cell genomes, went into each replicate PCR. The purified libraries were quantified using a Qubit 3.0 fluorometer, sized with a Bioanalyzer 2100, and then quantified again using the KAPA Library Quantification kit. A separate single-read 150-cycle Illumina NextSeq 550 flow cell was used to sequence each immunoSEQ 96-well plate. The published analysis was carried out like this. Because only junctional sequences without quality scores were contained in the immunoSEQ output, filtering matching that applied to full-length reads could not be performed. Sequences were annotated with PyIR, a Python wrapper for IgBLAST v1.9, using IMGT germline references to assign V/J genes and CDR3. Reads with weak V/J assignments (E-value above 1e-6), missing CDR3, stop codons, out-of-frame junctions, or ambiguous translated residues were removed. A V3J clonotype was defined by an identical inferred V gene, J gene, and CDR3 amino acid sequence. Percentage overlap between repertoires was calculated by dividing the number of shared unique clonotypes by the size of the smaller repertoire. Three approaches were used to assess repertoire richness: RTK rarefaction, the Chao1 estimator, and Recon v2.1 estimates of unobserved clonotypes. For all TCRbeta clonotypes obtained by the gDNA method from several donors, generation probabilities were computed with OLGA. In its TCRdb copy, this immuneACCESS table keeps in-frame sequences only and misses some clones. Where compared with another copy, unresolved V genes explain less than half of these, and the others have no known cause. V and J calls and clone size are as listed in that table; D and trimming were resolved from the DNA. In all, the sample holds roughly 720,000 clones, and roughly 88% of those were seen once. About 33% of the sample lies in the top ten.

A remark on this clone: The antigen this receptor binds is unknown. The input lacks base qualities; no much larger clone sits a single base away.

Healthy HIV-negative adults with no recently reported acute infections or vaccinations were included as donors. Every donor was a Caucasian adult living in Nashville, Tennessee, USA. The CD8 memory samples were a combination of magnetically selected CD45RO+ cells and CCR7-negative CD45RA+ effector memory (TemRA) cells. Blood was collected by leukapheresis, and PBMCs were isolated by Ficoll-Histopaque density gradient centrifugation and then cryopreserved in liquid nitrogen vapor phase. Analytical flow cytometry was used to check the purity and quantity of every magnetically sorted T cell population. From each sorted fraction, genomic DNA was isolated and quantified by UV absorbance on a Nanodrop 2000c.

The source of this sequence is a man aged 18 to 29 in good health. Some clones in this sample may be carry-over from other donors' samples. This chain is built from TRBV9 and TRBJ2-3; 8 junctional bases match TRBD1. Sequences were obtained from memory CD8+ T cells from PBMCs. In the paper's terms, the cell subset or site label means: CD45RO+ cells pooled with CCR7-negative TemRA cells. The CDR3 in this case is CASSPGRDRYTDTQYF. The sequence in DNA is TGTGCCAGCAGCCCGGGAAGGGACAGGTACACAGATACGCAGTATTTT. The CDR3, completed at both ends by the reference TRBV9 and TRBJ2-3 genes, gives the full variable domain DSGVTQTPKHLITATGQRVTLRCSPRSGDLSVYWYQQSLDQGLQFLIQYYNGEERAKGNILERFSAQQFPDLHSELNLSSLELGDSALYFCASSPGRDRYTDTQYFGPGTRLTVL.